These 7 T cell receptor beta chains share one sample of origin, sequenced in a study of control samples from healthy donors and cancer patients. The repertoire was sequenced with immunoSEQ multiplex PCR; TCRdb's copy has only in-frame clones and lacks some. The sample contains fewer than 200,000 clones, about 91% of which appear only once. The specimen sequenced was blood. Every receptor here comes from a woman aged 30 to 39 in good health.

This sequence joins TRBV7-9 and TRBJ2-7; possibly TRBD1 for D (7 bases). V lost 5 bases to trimming and J lost 0 bases, with 20 bases between them. The CDR3 sequence is 17 residues long. Germline-derived CDR1 and CDR2 are SEHNR and FQNEAQ (reference sequence). Here the CDR3 reads CASSGGTAGVYSYEQYV. The DNA for the CDR3 is TGTGCCAGCAGCGGCGGGACAGCCGGGGTTTACTCCTACGAGCAGTACGTC.

The chain uses TRBV29-1 and TRBJ1-1; 10 nucleotides align to TRBD1. V shed 4 bases and J 4 bases; nucleotides not matched to a gene: 6. The CDR3 spans 14 residues. CDR1 and CDR2 from the germline V gene are SQVTM and ANQGSEA. The CDR3 DNA follows: TGCAGCGTTGGCCCCGGGACAGGGGCCACTGAAGCTTTCTTT. This sequence encodes CSVGPGTGATEAFF.

The chain recombines TRBV11-3 with TRBJ2-2; the D is unclear. Germline V CDR1 and CDR2: SGHNT, YENEEA. CDR3 length: 14 residues. The V gene lost 5 bases and the J gene lost 5 bases, with 12 bases spanning the gap. CDR3 loop: CASSATTLTGELFF. DNA for the CDR3: TGTGCCAGCAGCGCTACTACACTTACCGGGGAGCTGTTTTTT.

The chain joins TRBV6-1 to TRBJ1-5; 7 bases fit TRBD1. The V and J ends lost 3 bases and 3 bases, in that order; junction bases with no gene match: 5. Germline CDR1 and CDR2: MNHNS and SASEGT. The CDR3 has 15 residues. This CDR3 is CASSEIDRANQPQHF. The DNA for the CDR3 is TGTGCCAGCAGTGAGATCGACAGGGCCAATCAGCCCCAGCATTTT.

The rearrangement links TRBV3-1 (or the pseudogene TRBV3-2) to TRBJ2-3; D unclear. Per germline, CDR1 LGHDT and CDR2 YNNKEL (reference sequence). This CDR3 has 11 amino acids. The germline V and J ends were trimmed by 3 bases and 3 bases, with 1 base remaining between them. The CDR3 sequence is CASSQTDTQYF. Here the CDR3 DNA reads TGTGCCAGCAGCCAGACAGATACGCAGTATTTT.

The J gene is TRBJ2-7, the V gene TRBV7-2, with 12 bases aligning to TRBD2. CDR1 and CDR2 from the germline V gene are SGHTA and FQGNSA. The J segment lost 1 base and the V segment lost 4 bases, leaving 11 bases of the junction unmatched. The CDR3 runs to 18 residues. For the CDR3, the DNA is TGTGCCAGCAGCTCCAGGGCGGGGACTAGCGGGTTGTCCTACGAGCAGTACTTC. Translated: CASSSRAGTSGLSYEQYF.

This clone was observed a handful of times. This chain links TRBV5-1 with TRBJ2-5; maybe TRBD2 (6 bases). From germline, CDR1 is SGHRS and CDR2 YFSETQ. The germline V and J ends were trimmed by 4 bases and 0 bases, with 13 bases remaining between them. The CDR3 totals 15 residues. CDR3 bases: TGCGCCAGCAGCCCCGCGGCTAGCGACCAAGAGACCCAGTACTTC. Its translation is CASSPAASDQETQYF.